This T cell receptor beta chain was captured by sequencing in a study of control samples from healthy donors and cancer patients. Per germline, CDR1 SNHLY and CDR2 FYNNEI. CDR3 length equals 15 residues. The V gene lost 6 bases and the J gene lost 0 bases, with 12 bases spanning the gap. The method was immunoSEQ multiplex PCR; TCRdb's version includes in-frame clones alone and lacks a portion of them. The repertoire holds 80,000 or so clones, with about nine tenths as singletons. Sequences were obtained from blood. This chain joins TRBV2 and TRBJ1-3, with TRBD1 as a possible D gene (5 bases). This TCR derives from a man aged 50 to 59 in good health. The DNA for the CDR3 is TGTGCCAGCAGGTCACAGGCAACCTCTGGAAACACCATATATTTT. This translates into CASRSQATSGNTIYF.